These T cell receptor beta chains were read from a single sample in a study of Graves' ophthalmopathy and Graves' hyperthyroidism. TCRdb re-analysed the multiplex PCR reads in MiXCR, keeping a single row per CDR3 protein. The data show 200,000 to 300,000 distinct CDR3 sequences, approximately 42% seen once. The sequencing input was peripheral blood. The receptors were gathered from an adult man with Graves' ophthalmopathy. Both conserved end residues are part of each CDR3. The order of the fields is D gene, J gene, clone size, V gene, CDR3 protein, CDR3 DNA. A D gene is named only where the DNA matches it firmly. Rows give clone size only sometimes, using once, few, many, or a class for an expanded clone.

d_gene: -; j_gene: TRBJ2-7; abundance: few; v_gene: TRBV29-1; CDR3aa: CSGWDNSYEQYF; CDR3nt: TGCAGCGGCTGGGACAATTCCTACGAGCAGTACTTC
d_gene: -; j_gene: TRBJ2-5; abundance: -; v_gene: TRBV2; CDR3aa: CASSPTGSSKPQETQYF; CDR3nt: TGTGCCAGCAGTCCCACAGGGTCCAGCAAGCCCCAAGAGACCCAGTACTTC
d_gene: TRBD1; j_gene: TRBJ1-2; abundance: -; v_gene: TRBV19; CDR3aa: CASSPRQGIDYGYTF; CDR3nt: TGTGCCAGTAGTCCTAGACAGGGGATTGACTATGGCTACACCTTC
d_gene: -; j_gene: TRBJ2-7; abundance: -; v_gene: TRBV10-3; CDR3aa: CASSVGTSYEQYF; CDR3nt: TGTGCCAGCAGCGTAGGGACCTCCTACGAGCAGTACTTC
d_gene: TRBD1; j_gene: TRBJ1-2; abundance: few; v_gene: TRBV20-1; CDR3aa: CSVSPGGSYGYTF; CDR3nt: TGCAGTGTCTCTCCAGGGGGCAGCTATGGCTACACCTTC
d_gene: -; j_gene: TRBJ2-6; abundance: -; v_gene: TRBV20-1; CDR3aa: CSAIDGVSSGANVLTF; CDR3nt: TGCAGTGCTATCGACGGCGTGTCGTCTGGGGCCAACGTCCTGACTTTC
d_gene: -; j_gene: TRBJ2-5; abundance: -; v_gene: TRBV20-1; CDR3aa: CSASDETQETQYF; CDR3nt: TGCAGTGCTTCGGACGAGACACAAGAGACCCAGTACTTC
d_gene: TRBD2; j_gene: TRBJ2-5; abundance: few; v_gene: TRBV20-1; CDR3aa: CSARVAGREETQYF; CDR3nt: TGCAGTGCTAGAGTTGCGGGGAGGGAGGAGACCCAGTACTTC
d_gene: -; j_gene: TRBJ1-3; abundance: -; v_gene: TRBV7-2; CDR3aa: CASSLASASGNTIYF; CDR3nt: TGTGCCAGCAGCTTAGCGTCGGCCTCTGGAAACACCATATATTTT
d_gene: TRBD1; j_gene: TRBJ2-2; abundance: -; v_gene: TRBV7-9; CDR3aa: CASTSGGPLGGELFF; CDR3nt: TGTGCCAGCACCTCAGGGGGCCCCCTTGGAGGGGAGCTGTTTTTT
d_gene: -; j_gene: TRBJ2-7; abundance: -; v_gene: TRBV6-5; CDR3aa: CASSYDGTYEQYF; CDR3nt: TGTGCCAGCAGTTACGACGGAACCTACGAGCAGTACTTC
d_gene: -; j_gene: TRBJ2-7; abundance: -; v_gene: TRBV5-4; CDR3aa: CASSLGQGIYEQYF; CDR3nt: TGTGCCAGCAGCTTGGGGCAGGGCATCTACGAGCAGTACTTC
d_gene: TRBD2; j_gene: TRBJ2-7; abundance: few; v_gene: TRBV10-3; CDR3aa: CASSPYSKRETEQYF; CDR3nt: TGTGCCAGCAGTCCTTACTCTAAGCGGGAGACTGAGCAGTACTTC
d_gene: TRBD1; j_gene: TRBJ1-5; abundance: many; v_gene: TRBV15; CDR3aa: CATSTDRVQPQHF; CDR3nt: TGTGCCACCAGCACTGACAGGGTTCAGCCCCAGCATTTT
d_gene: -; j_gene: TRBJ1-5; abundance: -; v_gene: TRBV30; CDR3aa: CAWSVQGSQPQHF; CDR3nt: TGTGCCTGGAGTGTCCAGGGCAGTCAGCCCCAGCATTTT